This T cell receptor (beta chain) was sequenced for a study of blood T cell repertoires in COVID-19. Some clones are missing from TCRdb's copy, which holds only in-frame ones; the method was immunoSEQ multiplex PCR. The repertoire consists of about 100,000 clones, with around 85% occurring once and the leading ten covering around 15%. CDR3 length equals 16 residues. Germline V gene lookup returns CDR1 KGHSH and CDR2 LQKENI. Trimming left V 4 bases short and J 4 bases short, with 18 bases between. The TCR was taken from a man aged 50-60 years with active or convalescent COVID-19. The chain couples TRBV18 to TRBJ2-3; tentative D call: TRBD2 (6 bases). Sample: peripheral blood. This CDR3 is CASSRRQRVVADTQYF. The CDR3 DNA reads TGTGCCAGCTCACGCCGGCAGCGGGTCGTAGCAGATACGCAGTATTTT.